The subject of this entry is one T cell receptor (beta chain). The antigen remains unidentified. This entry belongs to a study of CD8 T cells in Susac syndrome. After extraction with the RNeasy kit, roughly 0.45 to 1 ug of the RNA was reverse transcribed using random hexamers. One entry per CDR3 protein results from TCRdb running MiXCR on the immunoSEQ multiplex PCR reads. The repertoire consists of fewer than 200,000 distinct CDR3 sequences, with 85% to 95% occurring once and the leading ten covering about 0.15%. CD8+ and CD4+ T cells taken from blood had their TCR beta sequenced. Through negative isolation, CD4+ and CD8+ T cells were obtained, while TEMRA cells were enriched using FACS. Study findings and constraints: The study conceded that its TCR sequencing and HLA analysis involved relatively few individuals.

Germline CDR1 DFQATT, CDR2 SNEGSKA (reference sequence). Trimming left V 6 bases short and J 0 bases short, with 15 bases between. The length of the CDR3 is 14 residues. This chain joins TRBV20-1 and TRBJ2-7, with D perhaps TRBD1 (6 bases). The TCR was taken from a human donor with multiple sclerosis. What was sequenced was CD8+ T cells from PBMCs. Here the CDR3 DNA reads TGCAGTGCCACTGGGGGCAGCCTCTCCTACGAGCAGTACTTC. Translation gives CSATGGSLSYEQYF.